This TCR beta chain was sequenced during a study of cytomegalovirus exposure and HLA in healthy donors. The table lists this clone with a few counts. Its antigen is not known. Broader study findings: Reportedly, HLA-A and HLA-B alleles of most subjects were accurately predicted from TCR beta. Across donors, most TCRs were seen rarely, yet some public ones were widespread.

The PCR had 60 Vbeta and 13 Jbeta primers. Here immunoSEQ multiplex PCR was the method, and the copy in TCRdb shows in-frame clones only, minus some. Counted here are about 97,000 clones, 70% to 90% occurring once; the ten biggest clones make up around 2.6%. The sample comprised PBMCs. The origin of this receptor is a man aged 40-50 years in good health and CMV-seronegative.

CDR3 sequence reads: CAISESATGVNQPQHF. The CDR3 DNA sequence: TGTGCCATCAGTGAGTCCGCGACAGGGGTTAATCAGCCCCAGCATTTT. The J gene is TRBJ1-5, the V gene TRBV10-3; 8 bases line up with TRBD1. CDR3 length: 16 amino acids. Trimming took 0 bases from V and 4 from J; bases not matched to a gene: 5. Germline CDR1 ENHRY, CDR2 SYGVKD.